These 26 T cell receptor beta chains share one sample of origin, sequenced in a study of shared clonotypes between healthy human individuals. Some clones are missing from TCRdb's copy, which holds only in-frame ones; the method was immunoSEQ multiplex PCR. The sample holds hundreds of thousands of clones, roughly 96% seen once. CD45RO-negative CD8 cells positively selected for CCR7 made up the naive population, which excluded terminally differentiated effector memory CD45RA+ cells. Sequenced sample: naive CD8+ T cells sorted from blood. The receptors shown here come from a woman aged 25 to 39 in good health.

The chain is built from TRBV29-1 and TRBJ2-5; D may be TRBD1 (5 bases). Germline V gene sequence: CDR1 SQVTM, CDR2 ANQGSEA. Trimming shortened V by 3 bases and J by 4 bases, and 12 bases separated the two germline ends. The CDR3 spans 13 residues. CDR3: CSVDLTGRETQYF. The CDR3 coding sequence is TGCAGCGTTGACCTTACAGGTAGAGAGACCCAGTACTTC.

The rearrangement joins TRBV4-2 to TRBJ2-1; 7 nucleotides match TRBD2. This CDR3 contains 16 residues. The V segment lost 2 bases and the J segment 5 bases; nucleotides outside the gene matches: 9. Per the germline V gene, CDR1 is LGHNA and CDR2 is YNFKEQ. The CDR3 here is CASSQPAGVGDNEQFF. CDR3 sequence (DNA): TGTGCCAGCAGCCAACCTGCGGGAGTCGGGGACAATGAGCAGTTCTTC.

V gene TRBV7-8 combines with J gene TRBJ1-5, with D unclear. The V gene lost 5 bases and the J gene lost 3 bases, with 8 bases spanning the gap. CDR3 length: 13 amino acids. CDR1 is SGHVS, CDR2 FQNEAQ, per germline. CDR3 amino acids: CASSLYINQPQHF. The CDR3 DNA reads as TGTGCCAGCAGCCTGTATATCAATCAGCCCCAGCATTTT.

The V call is TRBV5-6, the J call TRBJ1-2; 10 nucleotides line up with TRBD1. Germline values: CDR1 SGHDT, CDR2 YYEEEE. With 3 bases clipped from V and 8 bases from J, the junction kept 7 bases outside the gene matches. The CDR3 spans 14 residues. CDR3 amino acids: CASSWGTGASGYTF. For the CDR3, the DNA is TGTGCCAGCAGCTGGGGGACAGGGGCCAGCGGCTACACCTTC.

The rearrangement joins TRBV29-1 to TRBJ2-7; 8 bases match TRBD2. Germline V CDR1 and CDR2: SQVTM, ANQGSEA. CDR3 length: 13 amino acids. V lost 4 bases, J lost 2 bases, and 4 bases stayed unmatched. The CDR3 loop is CSVVSGLAYEQYF. In nucleotides, the CDR3 is TGCAGCGTTGTGTCGGGACTAGCCTACGAGCAGTACTTC.

This chain joins TRBV27 and TRBJ2-7; D gene uncertain. The V and J ends lost 7 bases and 0 bases respectively, with 16 bases between them. CDR3 length equals 15 residues. Germline CDR1 and CDR2: MNHEY and SMNVEV (reference sequence). The CDR3 DNA reads as TGTGCCAGCAAACTCACTACCAGGAGCTCCTACGAGCAGTACTTC. Translated, it gives CASKLTTRSSYEQYF.

The chain carries TRBV13 and TRBJ2-7, with D tentatively TRBD2 (5 bases). The CDR3 sequence is 13 residues long. Germline V gene sequence: CDR1 PRHDT, CDR2 FYEKMQ (reference sequence). V was clipped by 0 bases and J by 6 bases, with 9 bases between them. For the CDR3, the DNA is TGTGCCAGCAGCTTAGGGGGGAGCAGCGAGCAGTACTTC. Encoded protein: CASSLGGSSEQYF.

This chain connects TRBV7-9 to TRBJ2-7; 8 bases agree with TRBD2. This CDR3 comprises 15 residues. Germline V gene data show CDR1 as SEHNR and CDR2 as FQNEAQ (reference sequence). V shed 11 bases, J shed 6 bases, and the junction held 18 bases outside the gene matches. The CDR3 region is CAAHSKIAGSPEQYF. CDR3 coding DNA: TGTGCCGCCCATTCCAAAATAGCGGGATCTCCCGAGCAGTACTTC.

The V call is TRBV28, the J call TRBJ2-1, with 7 positions matching TRBD2. CDR1 is MDHEN and CDR2 is SYDVKM in the germline V gene. The CDR3 is made up of 13 amino acids. V shed 9 bases, J shed 3 bases, and the junction held 5 bases outside the gene matches. The CDR3 loop is CASLAEDYNEQFF. The CDR3 bases are TGTGCCAGTCTAGCGGAGGACTACAATGAGCAGTTCTTC.

As regards this clone: Different DNA sequences within this sample yield the same CDR3. CDR3: CASSLGGSYNEQFF. CDR3 DNA sequence: TGTGCCAGCAGTTTAGGGGGCTCCTACAATGAGCAGTTCTTC. This chain joins TRBV28 and TRBJ2-1; D possibly uses TRBD1 or TRBD2 (5 bases each). With 2 bases removed from V and 0 bases from J, the gap between germline ends came to 5 bases. Germline assignment: CDR1 MDHEN and CDR2 SYDVKM. The CDR3 is 14 residues long.

This clone has just one count. The V gene is TRBV9, the J gene TRBJ2-7, with D perhaps being TRBD1 or TRBD2 (5 bases each). CDR1 is SGDLS, CDR2 YYNGEE, per germline. CDR3 size: 14 residues. The germline V and J ends were trimmed by 0 bases and 2 bases, with 9 bases remaining between them. The CDR3 loop reads CASSVGDLTYEQYF. The DNA of the CDR3 is TGTGCCAGCAGCGTAGGGGACCTTACCTACGAGCAGTACTTC.

Points on this clone: This specimen includes other DNA sequences encoding the same CDR3. This rearrangement joins TRBV9 to TRBJ2-3; D gene ambiguous. The CDR3 contains 15 residues. V was clipped by 0 bases and J by 0 bases, with 8 bases between them. Germline V gene lookup returns CDR1 SGDLS and CDR2 YYNGEE. The CDR3 reads CASSVGGASTDTQYF. CDR3 DNA sequence: TGTGCCAGCAGCGTAGGCGGAGCTAGCACAGATACGCAGTATTTT.

This clone has just a few counts. The chain joins TRBV7-9 to TRBJ2-7; possibly TRBD1 for D (5 bases). Germline CDR1 and CDR2: SEHNR and FQNEAQ (reference sequence). V was pared by 5 bases and J by 5 bases, with 13 bases between. The CDR3 is made up of 13 amino acids. This chain's CDR3 is CASSDMGPDEQYF. CDR3 nucleotides: TGTGCCAGCAGCGACATGGGGCCAGACGAGCAGTACTTC.

V and J are TRBV7-9 and TRBJ2-1; D uncertain. The CDR3 runs 13 residues. Trimming took off 6 bases at V and 5 bases at J, with 11 bases between the two ends. Germline lookup yields CDR1 SEHNR and CDR2 FQNEAQ (reference sequence). CDR3 region: CASRPRSHNEQFF. The DNA of the CDR3 is TGTGCCAGCAGACCTCGATCGCACAATGAGCAGTTCTTC. Full variable domain (missing parts from reference TRBV7-9 and TRBJ2-1): DTGVSQNPRHKITKRGQNVTFRCDPISEHNRLYWYRQTLGQGPEFLTYFQNEAQLEKSRLLSDRFSAERPKGSFSTLEIQRTEQGDSAMYLCASRPRSHNEQFFGPGTRLTVL.

This chain uses TRBV6-5 with TRBJ2-1; 8 bases align to TRBD2. Germline lookup yields CDR1 MNHEY and CDR2 SVGAGI. This CDR3 comprises 16 residues. With 2 bases clipped from V and 3 bases from J, the junction kept 6 bases outside the gene matches. In nucleotides, the CDR3 is TGTGCCAGCAGTTACAGAGCGGGAGAAGGCTACAATGAGCAGTTCTTC. Encoded protein: CASSYRAGEGYNEQFF.

The rearrangement joins TRBV27 to TRBJ2-7, with D possibly TRBD2 on 5 matching bases. The CDR3 has 16 residues. The V end lost 6 bases, the J end lost 4 bases, and 22 bases lay between the germline ends. CDR1 and CDR2 (germline): MNHEY, SMNVEV (reference sequence). In DNA, the CDR3 is TGTGCCAGCAGCCCAGAGGGATTTTTAGATTGGTACGAGCAGTACTTC. Its protein is CASSPEGFLDWYEQYF.

J is TRBJ2-1 and V is TRBV27; 7 nucleotides match TRBD1. J was trimmed by 8 bases and V by 0 bases; bases with no gene match: 4. The germline CDR1 and CDR2 sequences are MNHEY and SMNVEV (reference sequence). CDR3 length: 14 amino acids. CDR3 protein: CASSLSRQGDEQFF. The CDR3 region has the DNA TGTGCCAGCAGTTTATCGAGACAGGGTGATGAGCAGTTCTTC.

Remarks on this clone: Distinct nucleotide sequences in the sample also encode this CDR3. The rearrangement uses TRBV7-2 and TRBJ2-1, with 11 bases that match TRBD2. Germline CDR1 reads SGHTA; CDR2 reads FQGNSA. The J segment lost 3 bases and the V segment lost 5 bases, leaving 3 bases of the junction unmatched. The CDR3 consists of 15 residues. The CDR3 nucleotides read TGTGCCAGCAGCCCCGGACTAGCGGGCTACAATGAGCAGTTCTTC. This translates into CASSPGLAGYNEQFF.

In this sample, this clone turned up once. The chain is built from TRBV7-8 and TRBJ2-7; a possible D gene is TRBD2 (6 bases). V was pared by 1 base and J by 6 bases, with 13 bases between. This CDR3 is 14 amino acids long. Germline V CDR1 and CDR2: SGHVS, FQNEAQ. CDR3 DNA: TGTGCCAGCAGCTTAGTGCCTGGCGGGACCGAGCAGTACTTC. Its protein is CASSLVPGGTEQYF. Based on the CDR3 plus reference TRBV7-8 and TRBJ2-7, the full variable domain is GAGVSQSPRYKVAKRGQDVALRCDPISGHVSLFWYQQALGQGPEFLTYFQNEAQLDKSGLPSDRFFAERPEGSVSTLKIQRTQQEDSAVYLCASSLVPGGTEQYFGPGTRLTVT.

The chain recombines TRBV4-1 with TRBJ1-4; D is ambiguous. This CDR3 contains 15 residues. The germline CDR1 and CDR2 sequences are MGHRA and YSYEKL. V lost 4 bases to trimming and J lost 1 base, with 10 bases between them. CDR3 bases: TGCGCCAGCAGCCCGGGAGCGGAAACTAATGAAAAACTGTTTTTT. Encoded protein: CASSPGAETNEKLFF.

The chain is built from TRBV4-1 and TRBJ2-7; 12 bases line up with TRBD2. Germline loops: CDR1 MGHRA, CDR2 YSYEKL. CDR3 length: 15 amino acids. The V segment lost 2 bases and the J segment 6 bases; nucleotides outside the gene matches: 5. CDR3 residues: CASSQFGGLAGEQYF. CDR3 bases: TGCGCCAGCAGCCAATTTGGGGGACTAGCGGGCGAGCAGTACTTC.

The J gene is TRBJ1-2, the V gene TRBV5-4; maybe TRBD1 (6 bases). This CDR3 has 14 amino acids. V was pared by 3 bases and J by 2 bases, with 11 bases between. The germline V gene encodes CDR1 SGHNT and CDR2 YYREEE (reference sequence). CDR3 region: CASSSKTGNYGYTF. CDR3 sequence (DNA): TGTGCCAGCAGCTCGAAGACAGGAAACTATGGCTACACCTTC.

This sequence joins TRBV7-9 and TRBJ1-1, with 7 nucleotides matching TRBD1. Trimming at V came to 5 bases and at J to 4 bases, leaving 7 bases not matched to a gene. CDR1 and CDR2 from the germline V gene are SEHNR and FQNEAQ (reference sequence). The length of the CDR3 is 14 residues. CDR3: CASSPRQGSTEAFF. The CDR3 DNA reads TGTGCCAGCAGCCCCCGACAGGGAAGCACTGAAGCTTTCTTT.

This chain uses TRBV27 with TRBJ2-7; D uncertain. Germline CDR1 reads MNHEY; CDR2 reads SMNVEV (reference sequence). The length of the CDR3 is 14 residues. V was trimmed by 3 bases and J by 2 bases, leaving 11 bases between them. The CDR3 sequence is CASSLYAGTYEQYF. The CDR3 DNA sequence: TGTGCCAGCAGTTTGTACGCAGGTACCTACGAGCAGTACTTC.

The chain employs TRBV5-4 and TRBJ2-1; tentative D call: TRBD1 (6 bases). Germline V gene data show CDR1 as SGHNT and CDR2 as YYREEE (reference sequence). V dropped 4 bases and J dropped 2 bases, with 13 bases sitting between them. This CDR3 has 15 residues. CDR3 in amino acids: CASSRDILPYNEQFF. As DNA, the CDR3 is TGTGCCAGCAGCAGGGACATTTTACCCTACAATGAGCAGTTCTTC.

This chain connects TRBV25-1 to TRBJ2-5, with a weak D call TRBD1 (5 bases). The CDR3 has 14 residues. Germline V gene data show CDR1 as MGHDK and CDR2 as SYGVNS. The germline V and J ends were trimmed by 1 base and 3 bases, with 9 bases remaining between them. The CDR3 DNA follows: TGTGCCAGCAGTGAATTGGAGACAGAAGAGACCCAGTACTTC. Protein sequence: CASSELETEETQYF. Full variable domain (remainder filled in from reference TRBV25-1 and TRBJ2-5): EADIYQTPRYLVIGTGKKITLECSQTMGHDKMYWYQQDPGMELHLIHYSYGVNSTEKGDLSSESTVSRIRTEHFPLTLESARPSHTSQYLCASSELETEETQYFGPGTRLLVL.